This entry is about one TCR beta chain. Source study methods: By means of reference gene primer amplification, nucleated cell counts were estimated. Assay: immunoSEQ multiplex PCR; the TCRdb copy retains only in-frame clones and omits some. From that table come the V and J calls and clone size; the DNA was used to work out D and trimming. The profile shows 120,000 to 150,000 clones, 84% of them singletons. Participants came from 20 to 25 US areas, aged about 18 to 89 years. Participants' reported clinical history set cohort assignment. This CDR3 is 16 amino acids long. Germline trimming cut 4 bases from V and 6 bases from J; bases unmatched to any gene: 10. Per germline, CDR1 MNHEY and CDR2 SVGAGI. The data stem from a study of blood T cell repertoires in COVID-19. About the research overall: In Cohort 3, a recovered donor had either two negative PCRs, clearance, or symptom resolution.

Sequencing was performed on PBMCs or T cells enriched from blood (not recorded which). This receptor was obtained from a man aged 50 to 60 in a cohort exposed to, infected with or recovered from COVID-19 (not recorded which). This chain connects TRBV6-5 to TRBJ2-2, with 8 positions matching TRBD1. This chain's CDR3 is CASSSRGRGRSGELFF. CDR3 DNA sequence: TGTGCCAGCAGTTCCAGGGGGCGCGGAAGGTCCGGGGAGCTGTTTTTT.